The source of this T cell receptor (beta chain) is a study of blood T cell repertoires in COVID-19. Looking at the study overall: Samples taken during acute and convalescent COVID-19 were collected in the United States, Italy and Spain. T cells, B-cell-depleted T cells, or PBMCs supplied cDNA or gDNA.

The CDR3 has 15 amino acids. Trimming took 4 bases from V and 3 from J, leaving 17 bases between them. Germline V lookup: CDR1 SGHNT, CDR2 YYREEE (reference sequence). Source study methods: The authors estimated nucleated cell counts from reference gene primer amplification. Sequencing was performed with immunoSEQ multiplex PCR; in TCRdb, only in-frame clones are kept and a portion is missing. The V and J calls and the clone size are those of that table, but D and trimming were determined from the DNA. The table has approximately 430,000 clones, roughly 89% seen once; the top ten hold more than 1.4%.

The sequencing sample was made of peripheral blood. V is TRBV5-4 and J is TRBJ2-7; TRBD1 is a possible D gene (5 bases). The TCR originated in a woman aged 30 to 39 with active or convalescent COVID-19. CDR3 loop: CASSPMVGQGYEQYF. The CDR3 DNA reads TGTGCCAGCAGCCCGATGGTGGGTCAGGGCTACGAGCAGTACTTC. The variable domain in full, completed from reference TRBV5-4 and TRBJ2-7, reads ETGVTQSPTHLIKTRGQQVTLRCSSQSGHNTVSWYQQALGQGPQFIFQYYREEENGRGNFPPRFSGLQFPNYSSELNVNALELDDSALYLCASSPMVGQGYEQYFGPGTRLTVT.